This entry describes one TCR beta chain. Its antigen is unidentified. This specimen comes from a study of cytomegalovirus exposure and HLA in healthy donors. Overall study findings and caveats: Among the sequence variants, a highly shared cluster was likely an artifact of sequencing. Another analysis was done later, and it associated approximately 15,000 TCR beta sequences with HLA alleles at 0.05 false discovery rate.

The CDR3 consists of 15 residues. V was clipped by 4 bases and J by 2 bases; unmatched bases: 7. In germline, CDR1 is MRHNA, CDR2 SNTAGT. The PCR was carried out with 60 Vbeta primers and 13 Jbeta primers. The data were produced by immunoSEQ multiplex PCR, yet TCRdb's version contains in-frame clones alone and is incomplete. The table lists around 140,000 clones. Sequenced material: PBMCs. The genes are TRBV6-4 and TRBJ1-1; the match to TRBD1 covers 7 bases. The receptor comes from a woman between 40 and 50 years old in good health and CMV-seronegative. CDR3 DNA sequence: TGTGCCAGCAGTGCCCAGGGGGGCTCAAACACTGAAGCTTTCTTT. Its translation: CASSAQGGSNTEAFF.